A single sample gave rise to the 16 T cell receptor beta chains below, sequenced in a study of tumor and adjacent non-tumor tissue in lung cancer. The library came from three nested PCR rounds adapted from ARM-PCR protocols. One entry per CDR3 protein, called by TCRdb with MiXCR from the multiplex PCR reads. The table includes approximately 86,000 distinct CDR3 sequences, around 77% detected once. No cell sorting was done before RNA was extracted from the tissue. Source material: lung tumor tissue. These receptor sequences come from a woman in her thirties or forties with non-small cell lung cancer.

On this clonotype: This may be a read error, as it is one base from a much larger clone. Because it lacks the conserved phenylalanine or tryptophan at the end, this CDR3 is likely a read error. CDR3 coding DNA: TGTGCCTGGAGTGCCGGGACAGGGGCAGATACGCAGTATTTA. Encoded protein: CAWSAGTGADTQYL. The rearrangement uses TRBV30 and TRBJ2-3; 10 bases map to TRBD1. V lost 1 base to trimming and J lost 4 bases; unmatched junction nucleotides: 2. Germline assignment: CDR1 GTSNPN and CDR2 SVGIG (reference sequence). The CDR3 has 14 amino acids.

In regard to this clonotype: At one end, the junction sequence differs from germline, possibly due to a read error. This chain uses TRBV28 with TRBJ2-5; 10 bases are a match to TRBD2. The V gene's germline CDR1 is MDHEN and CDR2 SYDVKM. The CDR3 consists of 15 residues. Here the CDR3 DNA reads TGTGCCAGCAGCCCCGCTTTAGCGGGGGGAACCGCAGAGTACTTT. Translated, it gives CASSPALAGGTAEYF.

CDR3 in amino acids: CASGHSKQFF. The DNA of the CDR3 is TGTGCCTCTGGACACAGTAAGCAGTTCTTC. The J gene is TRBJ2-1, the V gene TRBV30; tentatively, D is TRBD1 (5 bases). Germline CDR1 reads GTSNPN; CDR2 reads SVGIG (reference sequence). This CDR3 has 10 amino acids. V dropped 7 bases and J dropped 11 bases, with 12 bases sitting between them.

With regard to this clonotype: At one end, the junction sequence differs from germline, possibly due to a read error. This sequence joins TRBV28 and TRBJ1-6; TRBD1 agrees at 7 bases. The CDR3 is 12 amino acids. Germline V gene data show CDR1 as MDHEN and CDR2 as SYDVKM. The CDR3 sequence: CANNDRASPLQF. CDR3 coding DNA: TGTGCCAACAATGACAGGGCTTCACCCCTCCAGTTT.

About this clonotype: It is likely a read error, because the conserved phenylalanine at the end of the CDR3 is missing. The chain is built from TRBV11-2 and TRBJ2-5; D could derive from TRBD1 or TRBD2 (5 bases each). The germline V gene encodes CDR1 SGHAT and CDR2 FQNNGV. The CDR3 is made up of 14 amino acids. The CDR3 spells CASSSGAFQKTQYI. The CDR3 nucleotides read TGTGCCAGCAGCTCCGGGGCTTTCCAAAAGACCCAGTACATT.

In regard to this clonotype: The junction departs from germline at one end; a sequencing error may be responsible. The chain couples TRBV6-1 to TRBJ2-7; possible D gene TRBD2, 6 bases. The length of the CDR3 is 15 residues. From germline, CDR1 is MNHNS and CDR2 SASEGT. The CDR3 spells CTGRRGTDTTYEQCF. As DNA, the CDR3 is TGTACCGGCCGGAGGGGTACAGATACAACCTACGAGCAGTGCTTC.

The genes are TRBV3-1 and TRBJ2-3, with a possible D match to TRBD2 (6 bases). The CDR3 extends over 17 amino acids. Germline CDR1 LGHDT, CDR2 YNNKEL (reference sequence). V dropped 0 bases and J dropped 1 base, with 14 bases sitting between them. CDR3 amino acids: CASSQDKGRERTDTQYF. The CDR3 DNA follows: TGTGCCAGCAGCCAAGATAAGGGGCGGGAACGCACAGATACGCAGTATTTT.

In regard to this clonotype: A much larger clonotype is one base distant, so this may be a read error. The V and J genes are TRBV7-9 and TRBJ2-3; TRBD2 is a possible D gene (6 bases). The CDR3 has 16 amino acids. Germline V gives CDR1 SEHNR, CDR2 FQNEAQ (reference sequence). The CDR3 spells CASSFMRDTSIDTQYF. CDR3 sequence (DNA): TGTGCCAGCAGCTTCATGCGGGATACTAGCATAGATACGCAGTATTTT.

A remark on this clonotype: This sequence may be a read error, since a much larger clone differs from it by one base. This chain uses TRBV5-6 with TRBJ2-7; 7 nucleotides match TRBD1. CDR1 and CDR2 from the germline V gene are SGHDT and YYEEEE. V shed 0 bases and J 4 bases; nucleotides not matched to a gene: 7. The CDR3 totals 15 residues. The CDR3 DNA is TGTGCCAGCAGCTTGGCCCATGTCAGGGGGTACGAGCAGTACTTC. It specifies CASSLAHVRGYEQYF.

On this clonotype itself: A clone one base away is much larger, so this may be a read error. The chain recombines TRBV7-9 with TRBJ2-1; D gene uncertain. Germline V CDR1 and CDR2: SEHNR, FQNEAQ (reference sequence). The CDR3 sequence is 14 residues long. CDR3 in amino acids: CASSLNGFNNEKFF. In DNA, the CDR3 is TGTGCCAGCAGCTTAAATGGGTTCAACAATGAGAAGTTCTTC.

On this clonotype itself: One end of the junction is discordant with germline, which a read error may explain. V usage is TRBV12-3 or TRBV12-4 and J usage is TRBJ1-4, with D tentatively TRBD1 (6 bases). The CDR3 runs to 15 residues. Here the CDR3 DNA reads TGTGTCAGCAGTCACGGACAGAAAAGTAATGAAAAACCGTTTTTT. Protein product: CVSSHGQKSNEKPFF.

V usage is TRBV28 and J usage is TRBJ2-1; D is possibly TRBD1 (6 bases). Germline V gene lookup returns CDR1 MDHEN and CDR2 SYDVKM. V was clipped by 6 bases and J by 7 bases, with 19 bases between them. CDR3 size: 15 residues. The CDR3 protein is CASRPGQPGRNEQFF. The DNA for the CDR3 is TGTGCCAGCAGACCGGGACAACCCGGCAGGAATGAGCAGTTCTTC.

The chain is built from TRBV21-1 and TRBJ1-5; the tabulated D call, TRBD1, remains unverified against the DNA. TRBV21-1 is a recognized pseudogene. CDR3 length: 12 residues. The CDR3 DNA is TGTGACAGCAGAGGGGGTTTTCAGCCCCAGCATTTT. It codes for CDSRGGFQPQHF.

A note on this clonotype: As the CDR3 is not closed by the conserved phenylalanine or tryptophan, this likely results from a read error. The chain couples TRBV11-2 to TRBJ2-1; the D gene is possibly TRBD2 (6 bases). The CDR3 extends over 11 amino acids. CDR1 SGHAT and CDR2 FQNNGV come from the germline V gene. The CDR3 nucleotides are TGTGTCAGCAGCCAAGGGAGGTGGCAGTTCTAC. Protein product: CVSSQGRWQFY.

This clonotype has only a few counts. The chain's CDR3 is CSAQRGQGRTDTQYF. The CDR3 DNA is TGCAGTGCCCAACGGGGACAGGGTCGCACAGATACGCAGTATTTT. The J gene is TRBJ2-3, the V gene TRBV20-1; 9 bases line up with TRBD1. The junction had 8 bases not matched to a gene; V was cut back by 6 bases and J by 1 base. This CDR3 comprises 15 residues. Germline V gene data show CDR1 as DFQATT and CDR2 as SNEGSKA (reference sequence).

For this clonotype: An end of the junction differs from the germline gene, which may be a read error. The chain employs TRBV30 and TRBJ2-6, with TRBD1 matching over 7 bases. The CDR3 extends over 15 amino acids. In germline, CDR1 is GTSNPN, CDR2 SVGIG (reference sequence). The CDR3 is CAWSVGGSGANALTF. DNA for the CDR3: TGTGCCTGGAGTGTAGGGGGCTCTGGGGCCAACGCCCTGACTTTC.